Listed below are T cell receptor beta chains from one sample, sequenced in a study of spatial heterogeneity in lung cancer. From the 5' RACE reads, TCRdb called clonotypes with MiXCR, one entry per CDR3 protein. The sample has 40,000 to 50,000 distinct CDR3 sequences, approximately 13% seen once; the top ten hold approximately 60%. Here the sequenced sample was PBMCs, taken at surgery. Every receptor here comes from a male donor with early-stage non-small cell lung cancer. Both conserved end residues are part of each CDR3. Each record gives: clone size, J gene, CDR3 length, D gene, V gene, CDR3 DNA, CDR3 protein. D genes are given only for firm matches. Where a row states a size, it is once, few, many or the class of an expanded clone; other rows omit it.

many	TRBJ1-2	12	NA	TRBV19	TGTGCCAGTACGTCCAGGGATTATGGCTACACCTTC	CASTSRDYGYTF
many	TRBJ2-5	14	NA	TRBV28	TGTGCCAGCATTCACCGGGACAACCAAGAGACCCAGTACTTC	CASIHRDNQETQYF
few	TRBJ2-1	13	NA	TRBV5-1	TGCGCCAGCAGCTTGGAGGTAGGTCGGGAGCAGTTCTTC	CASSLEVGREQFF
many	TRBJ2-5	14	NA	TRBV24-1	TGTGCCACCAGTGACCGAGACGTAGGAGAGACCCAGTACTTC	CATSDRDVGETQYF
few	TRBJ2-1	16	NA	TRBV5-1	TGCGCCAGCAGCTTTTTCGGCAGGGGAGATGGCAATGAGCAGTTCTTC	CASSFFGRGDGNEQFF
many	TRBJ2-5	13	NA	TRBV4-3	TGCGCCAGCAGCCAAGAAGAAAGTGAGACCCAGTACTTC	CASSQEESETQYF
few	TRBJ1-6	15	NA	TRBV6-5	TGTGCCAGCCAAGCTCGCGGTGGAACCCATTCACCCCTCCACTTT	CASQARGGTHSPLHF
NA	TRBJ2-3	17	TRBD2	TRBV18	TGTGCCAGCTCACCACCTAGACTAGCGGGACTCACAGATACGCAGTATTTT	CASSPPRLAGLTDTQYF
NA	TRBJ2-2	15	NA	TRBV3-1	TGTGCCAGCAGCCAAAGTTTTTTTAACACCGGGGAGCTGTTTTTT	CASSQSFFNTGELFF
NA	TRBJ2-5	14	TRBD1	TRBV3-1	TGTGCCAGCAGCAGGACAGGAAACCAAGAGACCCAGTACTTC	CASSRTGNQETQYF
NA	TRBJ1-3	16	NA	TRBV7-2	TGTGCCAGCAGCTTTAATAGAGGGATCTCTGGAAACACCATATATTTT	CASSFNRGISGNTIYF
NA	TRBJ2-1	15	TRBD2	TRBV7-9	TGTGCCAGCAGCTCCGGGTCGGGACTAGCGGGAGAGCAGTTCTTC	CASSSGSGLAGEQFF
NA	TRBJ1-3	16	NA	TRBV6-5	TGTGCCAGCAGTTACTCTTCGTTCTACTCTGGAAACACCATATATTTT	CASSYSSFYSGNTIYF
NA	TRBJ1-4	15	NA	TRBV28	TGTGCCAGCACCACGACGGACCCAACTAATGAAAAACTGTTTTTT	CASTTTDPTNEKLFF
few	TRBJ2-1	16	TRBD2	TRBV29-1	TGCAGCGTTGATGTATATGGGAGGGCCAGCGACAATGAGCAGTTCTTC	CSVDVYGRASDNEQFF
NA	TRBJ1-6	13	NA	TRBV4-3	TGCGCCAGCAGCGGACAGAATAATTCACCCCTCCACTTT	CASSGQNNSPLHF
few	TRBJ2-5	16	NA	TRBV3-1	TGTGCCAGCAGCCAAGATCGAGGACCCACGGGGGAGACCCAGTACTTC	CASSQDRGPTGETQYF
few	TRBJ1-2	12	NA	TRBV30	TGTGCCTGGGGGAGATCCAACTATGGCTACACCTTC	CAWGRSNYGYTF
NA	TRBJ1-2	15	TRBD1	TRBV28	TGTGCCAGCAGTCTACCGGGACAGGGGAACTATGGCTACACCTTC	CASSLPGQGNYGYTF
many	TRBJ2-6	19	NA	TRBV12-3/TRBV12-4	TGTGCCAGCAGCTTCGGGCACCAAATTCCCCTCTCTGGGGCCAACGTCCTGACTTTC	CASSFGHQIPLSGANVLTF
NA	TRBJ2-2	14	NA	TRBV7-2	TGTGCCAGCAGCCCTATCAGGAACACCGGGGAGCTGTTTTTT	CASSPIRNTGELFF
few	TRBJ1-5	15	TRBD1	TRBV10-3	TGTGCCAGCAAAGCCTGGGACAGGGATGACCAGCCCCAGCATTTT	CASKAWDRDDQPQHF
NA	TRBJ2-4	14	TRBD1	TRBV7-9	TGTGCCAGCAGCGCAGGGGGCCCCTTAAACATTCAGTACTTC	CASSAGGPLNIQYF
few	TRBJ2-1	14	NA	TRBV7-2	TGTGCCAGCAGCTTAATCCCTGAATACAATGAGCAGTTCTTC	CASSLIPEYNEQFF
few	TRBJ2-3	17	TRBD2	TRBV12-3/TRBV12-4	TGTGCCAGCAGCGTAGCGGGGGGGCCCTTAGGCGCAGATACGCAGTATTTT	CASSVAGGPLGADTQYF
NA	TRBJ2-7	13	NA	TRBV7-9	TGTGCCAGCCGGGACGGCCGGTCCTACGAGCAGTACTTC	CASRDGRSYEQYF
many	TRBJ1-1	15	NA	TRBV18	TGTGCCAGCTCAACAAACGGGGGATTGGGAACTGAAGCTTTCTTT	CASSTNGGLGTEAFF
many	TRBJ2-2	16	NA	TRBV29-1	TGCAGCGCCCAAGGGGGGCAGAAGGCGAACACCGGGGAGCTGTTTTTT	CSAQGGQKANTGELFF
many	TRBJ1-1	13	NA	TRBV5-1	TGCGCCAGCAGCTTGGGGTTAGACACTGAAGCTTTCTTT	CASSLGLDTEAFF
many	TRBJ1-2	13	TRBD1	TRBV28	TGTGCCAGCAGGACAGGGGGCTACTATGGCTACACCTTC	CASRTGGYYGYTF
many	TRBJ2-2	14	TRBD1	TRBV5-5	TGTGCCAGCAGCTTGGAGACAGGGTTCGGGGAGCTGTTTTTT	CASSLETGFGELFF
NA	TRBJ2-2	14	NA	TRBV12-3/TRBV12-4	TGTGCCAGCAGTTTTGGGGGGATCACCGGGGAGCTGTTTTTT	CASSFGGITGELFF
NA	TRBJ2-7	13	NA	TRBV6-6	TGTGCCAGCAGGAGGGGGAGCTCCTACGAGCAGTACTTC	CASRRGSSYEQYF
few	TRBJ2-5	15	TRBD2	TRBV5-1	TGCGCCAGCAGCTTGGCTGGGACTAGCGCAGAGACCCAGTACTTC	CASSLAGTSAETQYF
few	TRBJ1-3	16	TRBD1	TRBV9	TGTGCCAGCAGCCCCCGACAGGGCTACTCTGGAAACACCATATATTTT	CASSPRQGYSGNTIYF
few	TRBJ1-2	14	NA	TRBV12-3/TRBV12-4	TGTGCCAGCAGTTCGACAGGATCCGCCTATGGCTACACCTTC	CASSSTGSAYGYTF
many	TRBJ2-1	14	TRBD2	TRBV7-3	TGTGCCAGCAGTCTAGCGGGAGGGCCCAATGAGCAGTTCTTC	CASSLAGGPNEQFF
few	TRBJ1-1	16	NA	TRBV7-2	TGTGCCAGCAGCCAGGTTGGTTTGGGTGATAGAACTGAAGCTTTCTTT	CASSQVGLGDRTEAFF
few	TRBJ2-7	17	TRBD2	TRBV10-3	TGTGCCATCAGTGAGTCGACTCGCCGCGGGGGATTATACGAGCAGTACTTC	CAISESTRRGGLYEQYF
once	TRBJ2-6	15	NA	TRBV11-2	TGTGCCAGCAGCCCGGCGGGCTCTGGGGCCAACGTCCTGACTTTC	CASSPAGSGANVLTF
NA	TRBJ2-2	14	NA	TRBV5-1	TGCGCCAGCAGCTCCCCCCCGAACACCGGGGAGCTGTTTTTT	CASSSPPNTGELFF
many	TRBJ2-2	15	NA	TRBV27	TGTGCCAGCAGTCCTGGACGGCTAAACACCGGGGAGCTGTTTTTT	CASSPGRLNTGELFF
many	TRBJ1-1	15	TRBD1	TRBV5-1	TGCGCCAGCAGGGCGTTTCAGGGGGCTGACACTGAAGCTTTCTTT	CASRAFQGADTEAFF
NA	TRBJ2-6	17	NA	TRBV27	TGTGCCAGCAGGGATCCGGGTCTCCGCTCTGGGGCCAACGTCCTGACTTTC	CASRDPGLRSGANVLTF
few	TRBJ1-2	13	NA	TRBV5-4	TGTGCCAGCAGCTTCCCCTTGGGGGATGGCTACACCTTC	CASSFPLGDGYTF
many	TRBJ2-1	15	NA	TRBV24-1	TGTGCCACCAGCGCGGGGGCGCCGGTTTACAATGAGCAGTTCTTC	CATSAGAPVYNEQFF
NA	TRBJ2-1	16	TRBD2	TRBV28	TGTGCCAGCACCAGCGGTGGGCTAGCGGGGCGCAATGAGCAGTTCTTC	CASTSGGLAGRNEQFF
few	TRBJ1-6	15	NA	TRBV21-1	TGTGCCAGCAGCAAAGTGCCAGGGCAAAGTTCACCCCTCCACTTT	CASSKVPGQSSPLHF
NA	TRBJ1-1	15	NA	TRBV5-1	TGCGCCAGCAGCTTGGCCATAGGGGCAAACACTGAAGCTTTCTTT	CASSLAIGANTEAFF
NA	TRBJ2-7	11	NA	TRBV20-1	TGCAGTGCTAGTCAGCGTGGGGCGGAGTACTTC	CSASQRGAEYF
NA	TRBJ2-2	12	NA	TRBV25-1	TGTGCCAGCAGTGAAGGGACCGGGGAGCTGTTTTTT	CASSEGTGELFF
few	TRBJ2-3	12	NA	TRBV18	TGTGCCAGCTCCCCAGGGGAGGATACGCAGTATTTT	CASSPGEDTQYF
few	TRBJ1-5	14	TRBD1	TRBV19	TGTGCCAGTAATGAACAGGGGAACAATCAGCCCCAGCATTTT	CASNEQGNNQPQHF
few	TRBJ2-3	11	NA	TRBV5-4	TGTGCCAGCACCCTAGGCGATACGCAGTATTTT	CASTLGDTQYF
NA	TRBJ2-2	11	NA	TRBV7-3	TGTGCCAGCCGGGGAACCGGGGAGCTGTTTTTT	CASRGTGELFF
NA	TRBJ1-2	12	NA	TRBV6-2/TRBV6-3	TGTGCCAGCCGAAACCGGGGTCGGGGCTACACCTTC	CASRNRGRGYTF
NA	TRBJ1-1	12	NA	TRBV11-2	TGTGCCAGCAGCTTAGATAACCCTGAAGCTTTCTTT	CASSLDNPEAFF